This passage covers 10 T cell receptor beta chains from one sample sequenced in a study of T cell responses to AZD1222 COVID-19 vaccine. The assay was immunoSEQ multiplex PCR, and TCRdb's table has in-frame clones only and misses some. In the table there are 95,000 to 130,000 clones, about 92% of which are singletons. The starting material was peripheral blood, obtained on day 0 of AZD1222 vaccination. These receptors originate from an adult in good health.

The chain employs TRBV6-5 and TRBJ1-6, with TRBD1 as a possible D gene (6 bases). V was pared by 9 bases and J by 12 bases, with 15 bases between. The germline V gene has CDR1 MNHEY and CDR2 SVGAGI. This CDR3 has 12 amino acids. The CDR3 DNA is TGTGCCAGTCGTACAGGGAAAGGACCCCTCCACTTT. Encoded protein: CASRTGKGPLHF.

The genes are TRBV5-4 and TRBJ2-5, with 9 bases identical to TRBD1. The CDR3 has 14 residues. Germline CDR1 SGHNT, CDR2 YYREEE (reference sequence). With V trimmed by 0 bases and J by 5 bases, 2 bases remained unmatched. DNA for the CDR3: TGTGCCAGCAGCTTGGGGACAGGGGAGGAGACCCAGTACTTC. The encoded protein is CASSLGTGEETQYF.

CDR3 region: CATDSRPYEQYF. CDR3 DNA: TGCGCCACAGATTCTAGACCCTACGAGCAGTACTTC. The chain carries TRBV5-1 and TRBJ2-7, with D hard to call. The germline gives CDR1 SGHRS, CDR2 YFSETQ. With 9 bases removed from V and 2 bases from J, the gap between germline ends came to 12 bases. This CDR3 comprises 12 residues.

The chain has TRBV13 and TRBJ2-7; the match to TRBD2 covers 10 bases. With 2 bases clipped from V and 5 bases from J, the junction kept 6 bases outside the gene matches. Germline loops: CDR1 PRHDT, CDR2 FYEKMQ (reference sequence). CDR3 length equals 15 residues. CDR3 protein: CASSLRLAGDDEQYF. DNA for the CDR3: TGTGCCAGCAGCTTAAGGCTAGCGGGAGATGACGAGCAGTACTTC.

The chain uses TRBV6-4 and TRBJ2-2, with D tentatively TRBD1 (5 bases). This CDR3 contains 13 residues. CDR1 is MRHNA, CDR2 SNTAGT, per germline. Trimming shortened V by 2 bases and J by 4 bases, and 5 bases separated the two germline ends. This CDR3 reads CASSDRGTGELFF. The CDR3 coding sequence is TGTGCCAGCAGTGACAGGGGCACCGGGGAGCTGTTTTTT.

The V and J genes are TRBV2 and TRBJ1-1; TRBD1 might be the D (5 bases). The ends were cut back, 3 bases at V and 8 bases at J, with 13 bases in the middle. Looked up from germline, CDR1 is SNHLY and CDR2 is FYNNEI. This CDR3 region has 13 residues. This CDR3 reads CASSDLGHLEAFF. CDR3 in DNA: TGTGCCAGCAGTGACCTTGGACATTTGGAAGCTTTCTTT.

The rearrangement joins TRBV7-2 to TRBJ2-3, with 11 bases that match TRBD2. Trimming took 2 bases from V and 4 from J; bases not matched to a gene: 5. Looked up from germline, CDR1 is SGHTA and CDR2 is FQGNSA. This CDR3 contains 16 residues. The CDR3 region has the DNA TGTGCCAGCAGCTTATTTGGGACTAGCGGATCAGATACGCAGTATTTT. Amino acid sequence: CASSLFGTSGSDTQYF.

This chain links TRBV3-1 (or the pseudogene TRBV3-2) with TRBJ1-3; D gene unclear. Looked up from germline, CDR1 is LGHDT and CDR2 is YNNKEL (reference sequence). The CDR3 is 13 amino acids. Trimming took 7 bases from V and 4 from J, leaving 11 bases between them. CDR3 nucleotide sequence: TGTGCCAGCACCCACAAAGGAGGAAACACCATATATTTT. Its protein is CASTHKGGNTIYF.

The V and J genes are TRBV24-1 and TRBJ2-7; 11 positions agree with TRBD2. The V segment lost 0 bases and the J segment 6 bases; nucleotides outside the gene matches: 12. Germline-derived CDR1 and CDR2 are KGHDR and SFDVKD. The CDR3 covers 18 residues. Here the CDR3 DNA reads TGTGCCACCAGTGATTTGCTCACTAGCGGGAGTGTGGAGGGCGAGCAGTACTTC. Translating it yields CATSDLLTSGSVEGEQYF.

The chain couples TRBV15 to TRBJ2-7; D not resolved. Germline V CDR1 and CDR2: LNHNV, YYDKDF (reference sequence). V lost 0 bases and J lost 3, with 9 bases in between. This CDR3 is built from 14 residues. The CDR3 spells CATSRDTELYEQYF. The CDR3 nucleotides read TGTGCCACCAGCAGAGATACGGAACTCTACGAGCAGTACTTC.